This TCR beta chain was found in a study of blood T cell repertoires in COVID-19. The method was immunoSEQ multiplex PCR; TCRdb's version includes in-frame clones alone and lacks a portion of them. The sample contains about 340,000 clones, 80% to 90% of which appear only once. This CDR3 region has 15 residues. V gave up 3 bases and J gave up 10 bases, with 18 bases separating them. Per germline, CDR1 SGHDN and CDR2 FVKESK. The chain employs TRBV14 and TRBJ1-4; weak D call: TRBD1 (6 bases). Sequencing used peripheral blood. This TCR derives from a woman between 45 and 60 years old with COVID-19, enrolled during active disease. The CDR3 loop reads CASSQGDIISGKLFF. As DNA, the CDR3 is TGTGCCAGCAGCCAGGGGGACATTATATCTGGAAAACTGTTTTTT.